This is a list of T cell receptor beta chains from one sample in a study of shared clonotypes between healthy human individuals. Some clones are missing from TCRdb's copy, which holds only in-frame ones; the method was immunoSEQ multiplex PCR. The sample consists of roughly 450,000 clones, about four fifths of them appearing once. The sample was PBMCs. All receptors derive from a woman aged 40 to 50 in good health. Some clones in this sample may be carry-over from other donors' samples. CDR3s include the opening cysteine and the closing phenylalanine or tryptophan. A D gene is named only where the DNA matches it firmly. Clone size is stated in some rows and not others, as once, few, many or a class when expanded.

v_call	d_call	clone_size	j_call	cdr3_aa	cdr3_nt
TRBV9	.	few	TRBJ2-1	CASSVDSGEYNEQFF	TGTGCCAGCAGCGTAGATTCGGGAGAATACAATGAGCAGTTCTTC
TRBV7-6	.	once	TRBJ2-1	CASSLGRGSYNEQFF	TGTGCCAGCAGCTTAGGGCGGGGTTCCTACAATGAGCAGTTCTTC
TRBV15	.	.	TRBJ2-2	CATSSRYRDTTGELFF	TGTGCCACCAGCAGTCGGTACCGGGACACCACCGGGGAGCTGTTTTTT
TRBV11-2	.	.	TRBJ2-7	CASSLGTVPYEQYF	TGTGCCAGCAGCTTAGGGACCGTACCCTACGAGCAGTACTTC
TRBV27	.	.	TRBJ2-5	CASSFHQETQYF	TGTGCCAGCAGTTTCCACCAAGAGACCCAGTACTTC
TRBV5-6	.	.	TRBJ2-2	CASSLMNTGELFF	TGTGCCAGCAGTTTGATGAACACCGGGGAGCTGTTTTTT
TRBV18	TRBD1	.	TRBJ2-7	CASSPQGQGSYEQYF	TGTGCCAGCTCACCACAGGGACAGGGGTCCTACGAGCAGTACTTC
TRBV7-6	.	.	TRBJ2-1	CASSSMDQSYNEQFF	TGTGCCAGCAGCTCAATGGACCAATCTTACAATGAGCAGTTCTTC
TRBV7-2	TRBD1	.	TRBJ1-5	CASSQGQGNQPQHF	TGTGCCAGCAGCCAAGGACAGGGCAATCAGCCCCAGCATTTT
TRBV18	.	few	TRBJ2-4	CASSPPNLRPASIQYF	TGTGCCAGCTCACCGCCCAATTTACGACCGGCCAGCATTCAGTACTTC
TRBV29-1	.	once	TRBJ1-5	CSVGLGGQPQHF	TGCAGCGTGGGGTTAGGGGGTCAGCCCCAGCATTTT
TRBV9	.	.	TRBJ2-2	CASSVDWGELFF	TGTGCCAGCAGCGTAGACTGGGGGGAGCTGTTTTTT
TRBV27	.	.	TRBJ2-2	CASSWGPVDTGELFF	TGTGCCAGCAGTTGGGGACCCGTCGACACCGGGGAGCTGTTTTTT
TRBV27	TRBD1	.	TRBJ1-2	CASSLDREYGYTF	TGTGCCAGCAGTCTCGACAGGGAATATGGCTACACCTTC
TRBV2	.	once	TRBJ2-2	CASSELGNTGELFF	TGTGCCAGCAGTGAATTGGGGAACACCGGGGAGCTGTTTTTT
TRBV7-3	.	.	TRBJ2-7	CASSTGSDGEQYF	TGTGCCAGCAGCACCGGTTCAGACGGCGAGCAGTACTTC
TRBV1	.	.	TRBJ2-5	CTSSLQQGSETQYF	TGCACCAGCAGCCTACAACAGGGGTCGGAGACCCAGTACTTC
TRBV10-3	TRBD1	.	TRBJ1-4	CAIRSGTGGPNEKLFF	TGTGCCATCAGGTCCGGGACAGGGGGACCGAATGAAAAACTGTTTTTT
TRBV5-1	.	.	TRBJ1-2	CASMGETMYGYTF	TGCGCCAGCATGGGGGAGACCATGTATGGCTACACCTTC
TRBV7-9	.	.	TRBJ2-5	CASSTESQETQYF	TGTGCCAGCAGCACAGAGAGCCAAGAGACCCAGTACTTC
TRBV4-2	.	.	TRBJ2-1	CASSQDYPGGPYNEQFF	TGTGCCAGCAGCCAAGATTACCCCGGCGGACCCTACAATGAGCAGTTCTTC